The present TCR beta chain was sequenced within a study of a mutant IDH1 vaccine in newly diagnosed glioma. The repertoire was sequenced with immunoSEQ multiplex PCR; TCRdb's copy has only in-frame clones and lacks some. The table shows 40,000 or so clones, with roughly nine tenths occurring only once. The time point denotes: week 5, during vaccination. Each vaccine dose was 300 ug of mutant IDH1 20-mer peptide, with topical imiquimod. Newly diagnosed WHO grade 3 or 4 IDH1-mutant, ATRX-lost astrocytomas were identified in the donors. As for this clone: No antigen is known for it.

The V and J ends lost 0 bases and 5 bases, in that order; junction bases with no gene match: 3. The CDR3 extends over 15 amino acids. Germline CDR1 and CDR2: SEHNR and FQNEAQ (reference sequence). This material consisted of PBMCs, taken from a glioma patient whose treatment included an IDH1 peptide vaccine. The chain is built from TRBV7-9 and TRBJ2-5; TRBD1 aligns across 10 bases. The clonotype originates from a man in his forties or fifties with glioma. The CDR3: CASSLATGGRETQYF. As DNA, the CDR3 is TGTGCCAGCAGCTTAGCGACAGGGGGCAGGGAGACCCAGTACTTC.